This record covers a single T cell receptor (beta chain). Its antigen is not identified. The junction and the germline gene differ at one end; a read error may be behind it. This CDR3 has 17 residues. Germline V CDR1 and CDR2: MNHEY, SVGAGI. TCRdb reprocessed the reads with MiXCR, giving one entry per CDR3 protein. The sample lists a few hundred thousand distinct CDR3 sequences; around 20% were seen once. These data originate in a study of T cell repertoires in cytomegalovirus infection. Study details: Indications came from public TCR beta signatures; they pointed to CMV infection and to a matching HLA type. Broader study findings: The ex vivo response was dominated by HLA-C-restricted CMV-specific TCR beta clonotypes.

The source material was cultured PBMCs, sampled from culture after CMV antigen stimulation. The V call is TRBV6-5, the J call TRBJ1-1; perhaps TRBD1 as D (5 bases). The receptor's source is a human donor in good health (CMV status not recorded). Some clones in this sample may be carry-over from other donors' samples. The CDR3 DNA follows: TGTGCCAGCGGTTACTCGATAGGGACGACGATGAACACTGAAGCTTTCTTT. It is translated as CASGYSIGTTMNTEAFF.